What follows is one TCR beta chain and its context. The data are from a study of blood T cell repertoires in COVID-19. Turning to the study itself: T cells, B-cell-depleted T cells, or PBMCs provided the cDNA or gDNA that served as material.

In the source study's methods: Counts of nucleated cells, estimated from reference gene primer amplification, were obtained. Libraries were prepared by immunoSEQ multiplex PCR; TCRdb keeps only in-frame clonotypes and omits some of them. The V and J calls and clone size come from that table; D and trimming were worked out from the DNA. The sample lists around 170,000 clones; more than 85% were seen once. Germline CDR1 and CDR2: SGHRS and YFSETQ. The CDR3 sequence is 14 residues long. V lost 5 bases and J lost 2, with 12 bases in between. This receptor was taken from a man aged 55 to 70 with COVID-19, enrolled during active disease. The sequenced material came from peripheral blood. The V gene is TRBV5-1, the J gene TRBJ2-3; D is perhaps TRBD1 (6 bases). CDR3 sequence reads: CASSFTGYTDTQYF. The CDR3 DNA reads as TGCGCCAGCAGTTTTACAGGGTACACAGATACGCAGTATTTT.